The 17 T cell receptor beta chains listed next were all sequenced from one sample in a study of control samples from healthy donors and cancer patients. This table comes from immunoSEQ multiplex PCR, and its TCRdb copy is limited to in-frame clones, with some not included. This repertoire shows approximately 97,000 clones, just under 85% found once; its top ten account for around 20%. The source material was blood. The receptors were gathered from a man aged 25-45 years in good health.

The chain combines TRBV2 with TRBJ1-2; the D is unclear. The CDR3 contains 10 residues. V was clipped by 5 bases and J by 5 bases, with 3 bases between them. Germline CDR1 reads SNHLY; CDR2 reads FYNNEI. CDR3 nucleotide sequence: TGTGCCAGCAGTAATTATGGCTACACCTTC. It specifies CASSNYGYTF.

The rearrangement joins TRBV18 to TRBJ2-5, with a tentative D call TRBD1 (6 bases). CDR3 size: 13 residues. Trimming removed 6 bases from V and 5 bases from J, with 13 bases in between. The germline V gene encodes CDR1 KGHSH and CDR2 LQKENI. CDR3 loop: CASSGTTSETQYF. The DNA for the CDR3 is TGTGCCAGCTCGGGGACAACGTCTGAGACCCAGTACTTC. The variable domain in full, completed from reference TRBV18 and TRBJ2-5, reads NAGVMQNPRHLVRRRGQEARLRCSPMKGHSHVYWYRQLPEEGLKFMVYLQKENIIDESGMPKERFSAEFPKEGPSILRIQQVVRGDSAAYFCASSGTTSETQYFGPGTRLLVL.

The chain links TRBV9 to TRBJ2-2, with no clear D. The CDR3 consists of 13 residues. Germline CDR1 is SGDLS and CDR2 is YYNGEE. V was shortened by 2 bases and J by 6 bases, with 8 bases between the two germline ends. Written as DNA, the CDR3 is TGTGCCAGCAGCGTCGATGGGTCCGGGGAGCTGTTTTTT. Translating gives CASSVDGSGELFF.

In regard to this clone: Other DNA sequences in this specimen translate into the identical CDR3. This chain joins TRBV5-5 and TRBJ2-1, with unresolved D. Germline V gene data show CDR1 as SGHKS and CDR2 as YYEKEE (reference sequence). This CDR3 has 12 residues. The V gene lost 4 bases and the J gene lost 6 bases, with 8 bases spanning the gap. The CDR3 is CASSLAVNEQFF. The CDR3 coding sequence is TGTGCCAGCAGCCTGGCGGTCAATGAGCAGTTCTTC.

CDR3 residues: CASTEGGPDYEQYF. CDR3 nucleotide sequence: TGTGCCAGCACCGAAGGGGGGCCTGACTACGAGCAGTACTTC. The chain recombines TRBV11-1 with TRBJ2-7; the D gene could be TRBD1 or TRBD2 (6 bases each). Trimming took 7 bases from V and 3 from J, leaving 16 bases between them. The CDR3 length is 14 residues. Germline V CDR1 and CDR2: SGHAT, FQDESV (reference sequence).

This clone was detected only a few times. The V and J genes are TRBV27 and TRBJ1-1, with 9 positions matching TRBD1. In germline, CDR1 is MNHEY, CDR2 SMNVEV (reference sequence). J lost 2 bases, V lost 5 bases, and 12 bases had no gene match. The CDR3 has 17 residues. The CDR3 nucleotides are TGTGCCAGCAGTCCCCACAGGGGGCTGACCCCAAACACTGAAGCTTTCTTT. Amino acid sequence: CASSPHRGLTPNTEAFF.

The chain uses TRBV28 and TRBJ2-7; no firm D call. The germline V gene encodes CDR1 MDHEN and CDR2 SYDVKM. Trimming pared 5 bases from V and 0 bases from J, leaving 8 bases between. The CDR3 totals 13 residues. The CDR3 DNA reads TGTGCCAGCAGTCTCTCGCGCTCCTACGAGCAGTACTTC. Protein sequence: CASSLSRSYEQYF.

The gene calls are TRBV5-4 and TRBJ2-1; the match to TRBD2 covers 9 bases. In germline, CDR1 is SGHNT, CDR2 YYREEE (reference sequence). The CDR3 consists of 16 residues. J gave up 3 bases and V 0 bases, and 4 bases lay outside the gene matches. The CDR3 DNA is TGTGCCAGCAGCTTGGAGGGAGCGGGGGGCTACAATGAGCAGTTCTTC. It yields the protein CASSLEGAGGYNEQFF.

V gene TRBV7-9 combines with J gene TRBJ2-7; weak D call: TRBD1 (6 bases). From germline, CDR1 is SEHNR and CDR2 FQNEAQ (reference sequence). Trimming stripped 10 bases from V and 3 bases from J, with 16 bases between. The CDR3 is 13 amino acids. The CDR3 nucleotides read TGTGCCACAGAAAGAACAGGGTTCTACGAGCAGTACTTC. It is translated as CATERTGFYEQYF.

The chain joins TRBV27 to TRBJ2-1; D remains unclear. Between the trimmed V and J ends, which lost 8 bases and 0 bases, there was a span of 11 bases. The CDR3 has 14 residues. Germline loops: CDR1 MNHEY, CDR2 SMNVEV (reference sequence). CDR3 region: CASQGTSSYNEQFF. The CDR3 coding sequence is TGTGCCAGCCAAGGTACGAGCTCCTACAATGAGCAGTTCTTC.

V gene TRBV5-1 combines with J gene TRBJ1-3; possible D gene TRBD1, 6 bases. CDR1 is SGHRS and CDR2 is YFSETQ in the germline V gene. V was pared by 0 bases and J by 2 bases, with 12 bases between. This CDR3 has 16 residues. CDR3 amino acids: CASSLDRGAPGNTIYF. The DNA for the CDR3 is TGCGCCAGCAGCTTGGATCGGGGGGCGCCTGGAAACACCATATATTTT.

This clone was recorded once. The rearrangement links TRBV3-1 (or the pseudogene TRBV3-2) to TRBJ1-2; 7 nucleotides match TRBD1. V lost 3 bases and J lost 3; bases outside the gene matches: 4. CDR3 length: 14 residues. From germline, CDR1 is LGHDT and CDR2 YNNKEL (reference sequence). For the CDR3, the DNA is TGTGCCAGCAGCCAGAGACAGGGTTACTATGGCTACACCTTC. As protein: CASSQRQGYYGYTF.

The chain has TRBV2 and TRBJ2-3; 8 bases are shared with TRBD1. Per germline, CDR1 SNHLY and CDR2 FYNNEI. The CDR3 contains 14 residues. The J segment lost 5 bases and the V segment lost 6 bases, leaving 7 bases of the junction unmatched. The CDR3 DNA reads as TGTGCCAGCAGGGCAGGGGGCGCGGTAGATACGCAGTATTTT. Translated, it gives CASRAGGAVDTQYF.

This clone was recorded a few times. The V and J genes are TRBV6-6 and TRBJ1-4, with D unclear. Trimming shortened V by 2 bases and J by 0 bases, and 10 bases separated the two germline ends. The CDR3 contains 16 residues. Per germline, CDR1 MNHNY and CDR2 SVGAGI (reference sequence). The CDR3 loop reads CASSYGRSATNEKLFF. The CDR3 nucleotides read TGTGCCAGCAGTTACGGCAGATCTGCAACTAATGAAAAACTGTTTTTT.

This clone was seen only once. The chain couples TRBV7-8 to TRBJ1-5; no clear D gene. The CDR3 extends over 12 amino acids. Germline V gene sequence: CDR1 SGHVS, CDR2 FQNEAQ. V dropped 5 bases and J dropped 6 bases, with 8 bases sitting between them. The CDR3 sequence is CASSLETQPQHF. Here the CDR3 DNA reads TGTGCCAGCAGCCTAGAGACTCAGCCCCAGCATTTT.

This clone was observed a single time. A junction end diverges from the germline sequence, so it may reflect a read error. This rearrangement joins TRBV5-6 to TRBJ2-1, with 9 bases fitting TRBD1. The V gene's germline CDR1 is SGHDT and CDR2 YYEEEE. This CDR3 is built from 16 residues. The CDR3 is CASRARRTGDYNEQFF. Here the CDR3 DNA reads TGTGCTAGCAGGGCCCGGCGGACAGGGGATTACAATGAGCAGTTCTTC.

Note on this clone: The sample has other DNA sequences that encode this CDR3 too. V and J are TRBV5-4 and TRBJ2-3, with 9 bases identical to TRBD1. The V gene's germline CDR1 is SGHNT and CDR2 YYREEE (reference sequence). With V trimmed by 4 bases and J by 0 bases, 3 bases remained unmatched. This CDR3 contains 15 residues. This CDR3 reads CASSQTGGSTDTQYF. The CDR3 region has the DNA TGTGCCAGCAGCCAAACAGGGGGCAGCACAGATACGCAGTATTTT.